This is a list of T cell receptor beta chains from one sample in a study of T and B cells in COVID-19 patients. Each CDR3 protein is one row after TCRdb ran MiXCR on the multiplex PCR reads. Seen here are around 7,700 distinct CDR3 sequences, about a third observed once, and the top ten hold about 24%. The sequencing sample was made of blood. The receptors here all came from a human donor who had recovered from COVID-19. Both conserved end residues are part of each CDR3. A D gene is named only where the DNA matches it firmly. Size values are once, few and many counts, or a class for expanded clones, and some rows have none.

v_call	clone_size	d_call	j_call	cdr3_nt	cdr3_aa
TRBV6-5	NA	TRBD1	TRBJ1-1	TGTGCCAGCAGTGAAGTCCGGGACAGTAACACTGAAGCTTTCTTT	CASSEVRDSNTEAFF
TRBV27	NA	TRBD1	TRBJ1-6	TGTGCCAGCAGTTTATTCCACAGTCAGGGGGGTACTTTGAATTCACCCCTCCACTTT	CASSLFHSQGGTLNSPLHF
TRBV7-9	NA	TRBD1	TRBJ2-5	TGTGCCAGCAGCTGGGGGACAGGGGGGGAGACCCAGTACTTC	CASSWGTGGETQYF
TRBV5-6	medium-sized	NA	TRBJ2-3	TGTGCCAGCAGCTTGATAACTGGAGATACGCAGTATTTT	CASSLITGDTQYF
TRBV11-1	few	TRBD1	TRBJ2-3	TGTGCCAGAAATGCTTCAGGACAGGGCACAGATACGCAGTATTTT	CARNASGQGTDTQYF
TRBV5-5	NA	NA	TRBJ2-3	TGTGCCAGCAGCCCAGTTTCCCTTATTGGCGATACGCAGTATTTT	CASSPVSLIGDTQYF
TRBV27	medium-sized	TRBD1	TRBJ2-1	TGTGCCAGCAGTTTGACAGGGTACAATGAGCAGTTCTTC	CASSLTGYNEQFF
TRBV24-1	few	NA	TRBJ2-3	TGTGCCACCAGTGATTTCGTCGCGGGTCGCACAGATACGCAGTATTTT	CATSDFVAGRTDTQYF
TRBV6-5	few	NA	TRBJ2-1	TGTGCCAGCAGTTACTCCTTCAGCGGGCGCTACAATGAGCAGTTCTTC	CASSYSFSGRYNEQFF
TRBV12-3/TRBV12-4	NA	TRBD1	TRBJ1-6	TGTGCCAGCAGCCCCCGACAGGGGTATAATTCACCCCTCCACTTT	CASSPRQGYNSPLHF
TRBV19	medium-sized	TRBD2	TRBJ2-7	TGTGCCAGTAGTATCCTAGCGGGGGATACCTACGAGCAGTACTTC	CASSILAGDTYEQYF
TRBV27	few	TRBD1	TRBJ1-1	TGTGCCAGCAGTCTCAGGGGGCCGGGCTCGGCGATGAACACTGAAGCTTTCTTT	CASSLRGPGSAMNTEAFF
TRBV7-2	few	NA	TRBJ2-2	TGTGCCAGCAGCTTAGCGCGGGTCGGTTACTCGAACACCGGGGAGCTGTTTTTT	CASSLARVGYSNTGELFF
TRBV6-6	few	NA	TRBJ2-1	TGTGCCAGCAGTTACGATGGCTTCTACAATGAGCAGTTCTTC	CASSYDGFYNEQFF
TRBV29-1	medium-sized	TRBD2	TRBJ2-3	TGCAGCGTTGATACGGTTAGCGGGAGGGTATCAGATACGCAGTATTTT	CSVDTVSGRVSDTQYF
TRBV29-1	medium-sized	NA	TRBJ2-7	TGCAGCGTGAAGGGTGCCTACAGCCACGAGCAGTACTTC	CSVKGAYSHEQYF
TRBV10-3	NA	NA	TRBJ2-3	TGTGCCATCAGTGACCAGGTAGAAATTGGAGATACGCAGTATTTT	CAISDQVEIGDTQYF
TRBV19	medium-sized	NA	TRBJ2-7	TGTGCCAGTAGTATCGGAGGTGCGCGCTACGAGCAGTACTTC	CASSIGGARYEQYF
TRBV5-1	NA	TRBD2	TRBJ2-1	TGCGCCAGCAGCTTGGGTGCTAGCGGGCCTTCCGATGAGCAGTTCTTT	CASSLGASGPSDEQFF
TRBV27	NA	NA	TRBJ2-3	TGTGCCAGCAGTTTTGGGGGGGGGGGGCCGACAGATACGCAGTATTTT	CASSFGGGGPTDTQYF
TRBV6-5	few	NA	TRBJ2-2	TGTGCCAGCAGTTACTCTTTATCCAAGGGACCTACCGGGGAGCTGTTTTTT	CASSYSLSKGPTGELFF
TRBV19	few	NA	TRBJ1-5	TGTGCCAGTGGGGGGGGAGGCAATCAGCCCCAGCATTTT	CASGGGGNQPQHF
TRBV12-3/TRBV12-4	NA	NA	TRBJ2-1	TGTGCCAGCAGTTTAAAAGAGCAGTTCTTC	CASSLKEQFF
TRBV11-2	few	NA	TRBJ2-3	TGTGCCAGCAGCTTAATGTGGGGCAGAGATACGCAGTATTTT	CASSLMWGRDTQYF
TRBV18	NA	NA	TRBJ1-2	TGTGCCAGCTCACCACTCCTAGACGGGGTAGCTGGCTACACCTTC	CASSPLLDGVAGYTF
TRBV10-1	once	TRBD1	TRBJ1-6	TGCGCCAGCAGTCATTGTCGAGGGGGCCTCTATAATTCACCCCTCCACTTT	CASSHCRGGLYNSPLHF
TRBV18	NA	NA	TRBJ2-5	TGTGCCAGCTCCCAAGACAGTTTAAAAGAGACCCAGTACTTC	CASSQDSLKETQYF
TRBV29-1	medium-sized	NA	TRBJ2-7	TGCAGCGGGAAATGGCGGGGGCACTCCTACGAGCAGTACTTC	CSGKWRGHSYEQYF
TRBV6-6	NA	TRBD2	TRBJ2-2	TGTGCCAGCAGTTATTACGGGGGGAGGACCGGGGAGCTGTTTTTT	CASSYYGGRTGELFF
TRBV6-5	medium-sized	TRBD1	TRBJ2-5	TGTGCCAGCAGTGGGACAGGGATGAGGGAGACCCAGTACTTC	CASSGTGMRETQYF
TRBV18	few	NA	TRBJ1-5	TGTGCCAGCTCACCTTACAGGGACAAACAGCCCCAGCATTTT	CASSPYRDKQPQHF
TRBV6-5	few	TRBD1	TRBJ1-6	TGTGCCAGCACCGAAGGAGGTCAGGGGGGTTCACCCCTCCACTTT	CASTEGGQGGSPLHF
TRBV20-1	NA	NA	TRBJ1-1	TGCAGTGCTAGACCCGGGGACACTGAAGCTTTCTTT	CSARPGDTEAFF
TRBV6-2/TRBV6-3	few	TRBD1	TRBJ2-7	TGTGCCAGCAGTTACCAGGGGGTTTCCGAGCAGTACTTC	CASSYQGVSEQYF
TRBV6-5	few	NA	TRBJ2-2	TGTGCCAGCAGCCAGGTGCGGGGATGGGCCGGGGAGCTGTTTTTT	CASSQVRGWAGELFF
TRBV6-5	few	TRBD2	TRBJ2-1	TGTGCCAGCAGTTACTCAGGAGCGGGGAACTCCTACAATGAGCAGTTCTTC	CASSYSGAGNSYNEQFF
TRBV6-4	NA	NA	TRBJ2-1	TGTGCCAGCAGTGTACAGGTATACAATGAGCAGTTCTTC	CASSVQVYNEQFF
TRBV29-1	NA	TRBD2	TRBJ2-1	TGCAGCGTTGAAGATGGGCGGGGGGGCCGGGTAGAATATGAGCAGTTCTTC	CSVEDGRGGRVEYEQFF
TRBV5-5	medium-sized	NA	TRBJ1-2	TGTGCCAGCAGCTTGGTGCTGTCGTCAGGGACTGGCTACACCTTC	CASSLVLSSGTGYTF
TRBV19	medium-sized	NA	TRBJ2-5	TGTGCCAGTAGTGGAGTAAATGTTTGGGAGACCCAGTACTTC	CASSGVNVWETQYF
TRBV15	NA	TRBD1	TRBJ1-2	TGTTCGGGGGGGGACAGAGCGGAGTATGGCTACACCTTC	CSGGDRAEYGYTF
TRBV5-4	NA	NA	TRBJ1-1	TGTGCCAGCAGCTTGGCCGGGGGGAGGGAAGCTTTCTTT	CASSLAGGREAFF